This T cell receptor beta chain was sequenced in a study of Graves' ophthalmopathy and Graves' hyperthyroidism (dated by TCRdb to the late 2010s). Background for the entire study: Peripheral blood samples were taken at the time of initial diagnosis, before any treatment was given. To tell Graves' ophthalmopathy apart from Graves' hyperthyroidism, and to predict which patients would progress to ophthalmopathy, the study relied on TCR beta repertoire signatures. In total, 135 blood samples were TCR-sequenced: 40 to 45 ophthalmopathy, over 70 hyperthyroidism and some 17 hyperthyroidism-to-ophthalmopathy patients. A discovery set of about 99 patients (about 45 ophthalmopathy, 57 stable hyperthyroidism) was enrolled to explore V-J signatures distinguishing ophthalmopathy from hyperthyroidism. For independent validation, a separate cohort was made up of some 18 hyperthyroidism patients plus 17 patients who later progressed from hyperthyroidism to ophthalmopathy. In five or six hyperthyroidism patients, T-cell repertoires of thyroid tissue and blood were compared. Following sample collection, hyperthyroidism patients were given methimazole at a starting dose of 30 mg daily, and ophthalmopathy patients were given high-dose intravenous methylprednisolone. For training and testing, the 95 to 100 patients in the discovery cohort were randomly divided in a 7:3 ratio.

General findings and caveats noted by the study authors: No statistical method was used to predetermine the sample size, and group allocation was not hidden from the investigators. In validation, the model predicted ophthalmopathy progression with more than 55% sensitivity and around 72% specificity; 12 predicted patients were CT-confirmed with GO in a median of approximately 6.5 months. The 13-signature model separated ophthalmopathy from stable hyperthyroidism with approximately 90% sensitivity and 81.08% specificity in cross-validation, and 80%/75% in the test set. Most expanded thyroid clonotypes with frequency above 0.001 were also detected in blood, suggesting blood repertoires may reflect the thyroid immune response.

Ophthalmopathy patients had moderately to severely active disease, Clinical Activity Score of at least 3, NOSPECS grade of at least 4, and disease duration under 3 months. Patients were excluded if they had other autoimmune diseases, uncontrolled infections, pregnancy or lactation. Diagnosis was based on clinical symptoms, serum thyroxine, TRAb, thyroid ultrasound and orbital computed tomography. Using Ficoll-Paque density gradient centrifugation, PBMCs were isolated from 9 to 10 ml of fresh peripheral blood. Trizol reagent was used to extract the total RNA, and its quality was then checked on an Agilent 2100 Bioanalyzer. TCR beta CDR3 regions were amplified from RNA transcripts for repertoire sequencing. The first round of RT-PCR was done with HTBI primers and the Qiagen OneStep RT-PCR kit, and was followed by a second round of multiplex PCR, then size selection and purification. The libraries underwent paired-end sequencing with 100 bp reads on an Illumina HiSeq2000. The original methods were these. SOAPnuke was used for read processing, and reads with adapters, uncalled bases, a mean Phred below 15, or no exact constant-primer or identifier match were discarded. COPE v1.2.5 was used to merge the high-quality paired reads. Unique nucleotide sequences were defined as clonotypes and aligned to IMGT TRB V, D and J references using MiTCR v1.1. The analysis was limited to V-J combinations with a frequency above 0.0001, which together covered approximately 99% of the repertoires. For each V-J combination, a TCR clonal expansion and chaos score was defined as F50 clonal expansion divided by the chaos observed in the TCRdist matrix. Welch's t-statistics and random forest were used to narrow the features down to more than 10 V-J combinations, which were then fed into a naive Bayes classifier. Thyroid-blood repertoire similarity was quantified with the Morisita-Horn index. TCRdb trimmed public reads at Q25 via fastp, called clones via MiXCR and kept in-frame beta chains. Each CDR3 protein appears once, grouped with its most common genes and DNA. The V and J calls were not made by the authors but by TCRdb's processing. For this sample there are some 400,000 distinct CDR3 sequences; 15% to 20% appear just once. The top ten clonotypes cover more than 1.5% of the sample.

This clonotype was counted at least ten times. Its antigen target is currently unknown. Nothing much larger sits one base from this clone, and base qualities are not available. Taken from cysteine to phenylalanine, the CDR3 has 15 residues. Just CDR3 DNA is preserved here, 45 bases in frame from base 1. Here V drops 5 bases and J drops 2 bases, and the junction holds 6 bases not matched to any gene. The germline V gene gives CDR1 as SNHLY and CDR2 as FYNNEI. Sequencing was done on a sample of peripheral blood. The chain is assembled from TRBV2 and TRBJ1-3, with 7 bases matching TRBD1. The receptor's source is a woman younger than 30 with Graves' ophthalmopathy. Donor details come from another sample of the same person, matched by shared clones. The encoded CDR3 is CASSPGQLAGNTIYF. The DNA reads as follows: TGTGCCAGCAGTCCGGGACAGCTTGCTGGAAACACCATATATTTT.